The entry below gives a single TCR beta chain sequence along with its context. As yet, its antigen is unknown. This sample stems from a study of monozygotic twins with inflammatory bowel disease. TCRdb re-called the 5' RACE reads; every CDR3 protein appears as one record, without DNA. The sample table sets out 140,000 to 150,000 distinct CDR3 sequences. Study-wide points: IBD patients shared fewer clonotypes with others than healthy twins, especially with disease activity. Backing was not found for a single strong signal or clonotype associated with IBD.

Sequenced sample: blood. This TCR was recovered from a human donor with ulcerative colitis or Crohn's disease, or a healthy co-twin of an affected twin (not recorded which).

The CDR3 is CASSLIPGQAQDTQYF. The chain carries TRBV7-3 and TRBJ2-3; the D gene TCRdb calls, TRBD2, cannot be checked with no DNA. Germline CDR1 and CDR2: SGHTA and FQGTGA. CDR3 length: 16 residues. Based on the CDR3 plus reference TRBV7-3 and TRBJ2-3, the full variable domain is GAGVSQTPSNKVTEKGKYVELRCDPISGHTALYWYRQSLGQGPEFLIYFQGTGAADDSGLPNDRFFAVRPEGSVSTLKIQRTERGDSAVYLCASSLIPGQAQDTQYFGPGTRLTVL.